This T cell receptor beta chain is drawn from a study of blood T cells in healthy people across ages. The use of a sample-barcoded 5' primer and a J-beta primer mix characterized a second PCR of roughly 6 to 11 cycles. Each cDNA was tagged by a template-switch adaptor containing 12 random nucleotides. Researchers report that each sample yielded at least 2.5 million CDR3-containing paired-end reads. TCRdb processed the 5' RACE reads anew with MiXCR; each CDR3 protein has one entry. The table lists around 1,600,000 distinct CDR3 sequences, roughly two fifths of them singletons. Study outcomes and limitations: Per million T cells, the diversity of TCR beta decreased roughly linearly as age advanced. Among long-lived donors, naive CD4+ cells were more numerous and diversity higher than in aged donors.

CDR3 length: 14 amino acids. The V gene's germline CDR1 is SQVTM and CDR2 ANQGSEA. On this clonotype itself: Antigen specificity is unknown. At one boundary the junction diverges from the germline segment, which might be a read error.

This clonotype was obtained from a woman between 18 and 30 years old in good health. The chain carries TRBV29-1 and TRBJ2-2, with D possibly being TRBD2 (5 bases). The sample comprised blood. The CDR3 reads CSAERDYYTGELFF. CDR3 nucleotide sequence: TGCAGCGCTGAACGCGACTACTACACCGGGGAGCTGTTTTTT.